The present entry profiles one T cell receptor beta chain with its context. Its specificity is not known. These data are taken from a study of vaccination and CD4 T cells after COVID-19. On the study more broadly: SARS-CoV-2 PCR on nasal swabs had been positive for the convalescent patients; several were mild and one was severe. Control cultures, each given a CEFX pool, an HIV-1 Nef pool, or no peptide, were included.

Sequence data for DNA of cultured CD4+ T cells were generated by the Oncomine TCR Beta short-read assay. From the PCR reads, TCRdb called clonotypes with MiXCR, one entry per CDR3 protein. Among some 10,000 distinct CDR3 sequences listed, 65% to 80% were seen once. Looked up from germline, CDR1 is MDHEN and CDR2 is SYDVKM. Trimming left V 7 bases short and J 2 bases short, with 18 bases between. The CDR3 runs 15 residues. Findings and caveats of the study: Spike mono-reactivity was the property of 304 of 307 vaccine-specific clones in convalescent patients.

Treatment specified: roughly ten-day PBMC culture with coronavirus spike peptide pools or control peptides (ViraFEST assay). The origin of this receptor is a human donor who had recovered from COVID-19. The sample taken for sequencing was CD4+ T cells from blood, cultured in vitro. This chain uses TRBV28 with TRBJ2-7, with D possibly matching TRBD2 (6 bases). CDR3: CASTMVTPGAYEQYF. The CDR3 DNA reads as TGTGCCAGCACCATGGTGACTCCGGGGGCCTACGAGCAGTACTTC. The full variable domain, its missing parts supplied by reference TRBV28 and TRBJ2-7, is DVKVTQSSRYLVKRTGEKVFLECVQDMDHENMFWYRQDPGLGLRLIYFSYDVKMKEKGDIPEGYSVSREKKERFSLILESASTNQTSMYLCASTMVTPGAYEQYFGPGTRLTVT.